This TCR beta chain emerged from a study of early T cells in non-severe SARS-CoV-2 infection. From the 5' RACE reads, TCRdb called clonotypes with MiXCR, one entry per CDR3 protein. Of tens of thousands of distinct CDR3 sequences in the sample, roughly 9.2% were seen once. The germline V gene encodes CDR1 DFQATT and CDR2 SNEGSKA (reference sequence). This CDR3 spans 15 amino acids. The V gene lost 3 bases and the J gene lost 8 bases, with 21 bases spanning the gap. The sample holds one count of this clonotype. The sequenced sample was whole blood. The TCR sequence derives from an adult who was a healthcare worker with PCR-confirmed SARS-CoV-2 infection or an uninfected control (not recorded which). The chain joins TRBV20-1 to TRBJ2-3; a possible D gene is TRBD1 (6 bases). The CDR3 sequence is CSARAEQGHSGTQYF. The CDR3 DNA follows: TGCAGTGCTAGGGCGGAACAGGGCCATAGTGGTACGCAGTATTTT.